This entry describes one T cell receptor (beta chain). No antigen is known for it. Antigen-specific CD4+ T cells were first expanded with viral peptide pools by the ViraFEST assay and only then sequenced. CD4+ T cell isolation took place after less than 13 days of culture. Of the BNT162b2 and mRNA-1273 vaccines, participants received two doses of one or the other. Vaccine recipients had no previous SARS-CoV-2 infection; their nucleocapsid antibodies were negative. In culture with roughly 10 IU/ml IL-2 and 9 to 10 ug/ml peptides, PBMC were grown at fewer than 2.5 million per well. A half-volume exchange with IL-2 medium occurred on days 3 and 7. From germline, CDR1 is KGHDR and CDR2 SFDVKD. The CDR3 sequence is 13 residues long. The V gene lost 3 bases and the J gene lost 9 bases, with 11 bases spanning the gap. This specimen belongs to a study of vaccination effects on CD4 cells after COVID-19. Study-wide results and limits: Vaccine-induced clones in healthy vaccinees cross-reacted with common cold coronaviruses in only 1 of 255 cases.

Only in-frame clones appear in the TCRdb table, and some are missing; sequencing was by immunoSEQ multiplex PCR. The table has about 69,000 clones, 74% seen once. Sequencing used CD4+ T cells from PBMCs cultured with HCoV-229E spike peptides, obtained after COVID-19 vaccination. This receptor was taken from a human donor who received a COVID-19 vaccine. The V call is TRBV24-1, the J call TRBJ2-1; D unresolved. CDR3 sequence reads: CATSDTRRGEQFF. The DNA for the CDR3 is TGTGCCACCAGTGATACCCGAAGAGGTGAGCAGTTCTTC.